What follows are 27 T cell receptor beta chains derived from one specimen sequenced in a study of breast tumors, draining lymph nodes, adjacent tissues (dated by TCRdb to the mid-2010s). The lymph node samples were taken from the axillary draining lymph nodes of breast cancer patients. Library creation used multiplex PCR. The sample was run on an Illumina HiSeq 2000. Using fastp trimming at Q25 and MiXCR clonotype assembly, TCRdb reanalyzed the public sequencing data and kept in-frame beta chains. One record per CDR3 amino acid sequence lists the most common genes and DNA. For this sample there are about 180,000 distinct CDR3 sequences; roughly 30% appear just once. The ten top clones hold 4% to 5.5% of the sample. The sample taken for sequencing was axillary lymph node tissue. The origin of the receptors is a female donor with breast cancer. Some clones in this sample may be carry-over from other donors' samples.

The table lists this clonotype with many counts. The DNA of the CDR3 is TGCAGTGCTAGACCTACGGACCGGAGCTCCTATAATTCACCCCTCCACTTT. Translation gives CSARPTDRSSYNSPLHF. The chain carries TRBV20-1 and TRBJ1-6; D uncertain. Germline V gene data show CDR1 as DFQATT and CDR2 as SNEGSKA (reference sequence). V was cut by 2 bases and J by 0 bases, with 14 bases left in between. The CDR3 covers 17 residues.

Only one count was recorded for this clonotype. The chain's CDR3 is CAWMARPRIAFF. The CDR3 DNA is TGTGCCTGGATGGCCAGGCCCAGAATTGCTTTCTTT. The chain couples TRBV30 to TRBJ1-1; no clear D. CDR3 size: 12 residues. V lost 4 bases and J 11 bases, leaving 17 bases between the germline ends. Per the germline V gene, CDR1 is GTSNPN and CDR2 is SVGIG (reference sequence).

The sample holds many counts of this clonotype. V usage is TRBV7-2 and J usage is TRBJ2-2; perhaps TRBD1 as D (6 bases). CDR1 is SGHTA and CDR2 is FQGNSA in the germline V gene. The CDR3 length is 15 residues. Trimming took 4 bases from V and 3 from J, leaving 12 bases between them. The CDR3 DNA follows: TGTGCCAGCAGCTCCCAACAGGGATACACCGGGGAGCTGTTTTTT. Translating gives CASSSQQGYTGELFF.

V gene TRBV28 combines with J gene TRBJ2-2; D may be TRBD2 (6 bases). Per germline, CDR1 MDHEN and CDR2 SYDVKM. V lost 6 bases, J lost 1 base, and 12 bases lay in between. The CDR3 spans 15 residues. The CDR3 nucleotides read TGTGCCAGCAGACGGGAGACGGTGAACACCGGGGAGCTGTTTTTT. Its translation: CASRRETVNTGELFF.

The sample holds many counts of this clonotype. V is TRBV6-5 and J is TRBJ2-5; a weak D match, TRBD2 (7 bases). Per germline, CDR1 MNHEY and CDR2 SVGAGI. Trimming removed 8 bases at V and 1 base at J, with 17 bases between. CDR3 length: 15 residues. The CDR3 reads CASRGAGLSQETQYF. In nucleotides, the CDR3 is TGTGCCAGCCGGGGGGCAGGGCTATCCCAAGAGACCCAGTACTTC.

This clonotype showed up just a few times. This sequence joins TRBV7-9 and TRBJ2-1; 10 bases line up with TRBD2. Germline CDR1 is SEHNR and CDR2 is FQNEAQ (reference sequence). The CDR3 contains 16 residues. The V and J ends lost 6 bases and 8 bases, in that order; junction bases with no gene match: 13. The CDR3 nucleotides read TGTGCCAGCAGTTCAGTCGAGCGGGGGGGCACGGATGAGCAGTTCTTC. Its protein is CASSSVERGGTDEQFF.

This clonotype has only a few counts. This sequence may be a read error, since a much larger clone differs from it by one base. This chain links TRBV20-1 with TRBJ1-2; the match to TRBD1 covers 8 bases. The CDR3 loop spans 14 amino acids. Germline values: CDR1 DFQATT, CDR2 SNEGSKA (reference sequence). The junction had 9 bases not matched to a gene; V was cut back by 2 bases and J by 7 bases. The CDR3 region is CSARHPGGQAGYTF. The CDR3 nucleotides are TGCAGTGCTAGACATCCAGGGGGACAGGCTGGCTACACCTTC.

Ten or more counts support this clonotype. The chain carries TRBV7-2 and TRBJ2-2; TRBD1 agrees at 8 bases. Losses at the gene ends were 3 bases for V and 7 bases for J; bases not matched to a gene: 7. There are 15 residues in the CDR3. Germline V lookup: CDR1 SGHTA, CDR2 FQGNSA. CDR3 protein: CASSLETGVNGELFF. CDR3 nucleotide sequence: TGTGCCAGCAGCTTGGAGACAGGGGTGAACGGGGAGCTGTTTTTT.

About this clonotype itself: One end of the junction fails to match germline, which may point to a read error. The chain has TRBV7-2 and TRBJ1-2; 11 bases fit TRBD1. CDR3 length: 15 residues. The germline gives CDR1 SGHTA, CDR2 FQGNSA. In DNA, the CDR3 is TGTGCCAGCAGCTTAGGGACAGGGGGCCTCTATGGCTACCCCTTC. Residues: CASSLGTGGLYGYPF.

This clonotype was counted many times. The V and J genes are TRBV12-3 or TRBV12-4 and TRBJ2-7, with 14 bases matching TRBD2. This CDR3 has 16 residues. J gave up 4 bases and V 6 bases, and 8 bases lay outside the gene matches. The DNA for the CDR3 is TGTGCCAGCAGGGCCACGACTAGCGGGGGGGGGTACGAGCAGTACTTC. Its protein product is CASRATTSGGGYEQYF.

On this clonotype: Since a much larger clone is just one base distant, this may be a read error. CDR3 region: CAGSEGRNYGYTF. CDR3 coding DNA: TGTGCCGGCAGTGAGGGCAGAAACTATGGCTACACCTTC. This sequence joins TRBV6-4 and TRBJ1-2; D gene unclear. The germline V gene encodes CDR1 MRHNA and CDR2 SNTAGT. The CDR3 is 13 amino acids.

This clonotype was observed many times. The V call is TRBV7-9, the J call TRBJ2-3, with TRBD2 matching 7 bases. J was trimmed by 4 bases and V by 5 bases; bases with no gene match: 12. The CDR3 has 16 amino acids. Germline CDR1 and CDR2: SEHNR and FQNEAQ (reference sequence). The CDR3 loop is CASSPPERERADTQYF. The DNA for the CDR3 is TGTGCCAGCAGCCCCCCGGAGCGGGAAAGGGCAGATACGCAGTATTTT.

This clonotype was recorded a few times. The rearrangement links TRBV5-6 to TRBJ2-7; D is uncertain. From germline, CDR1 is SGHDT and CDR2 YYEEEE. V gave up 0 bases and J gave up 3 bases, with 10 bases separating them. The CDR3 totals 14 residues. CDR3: CASSLGGTLYEQYF. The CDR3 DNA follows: TGTGCCAGCAGCTTGGGGGGAACCCTCTACGAGCAGTACTTC.

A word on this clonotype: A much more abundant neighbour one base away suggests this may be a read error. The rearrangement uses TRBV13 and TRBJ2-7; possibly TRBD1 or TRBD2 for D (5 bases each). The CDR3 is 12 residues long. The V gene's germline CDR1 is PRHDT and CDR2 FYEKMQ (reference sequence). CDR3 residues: CASSRGSYEQHF. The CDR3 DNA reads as TGTGCCAGCAGTCGGGGCTCCTACGAGCAGCACTTC.

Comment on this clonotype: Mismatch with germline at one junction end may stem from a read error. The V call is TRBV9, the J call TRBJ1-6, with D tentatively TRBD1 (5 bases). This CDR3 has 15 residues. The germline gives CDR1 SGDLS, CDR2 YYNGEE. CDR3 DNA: TGTGACAGCAGTTCCCAGGGCGCGATGGTTTCACCCCTCCACTTT. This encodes CDSSSQGAMVSPLHF.

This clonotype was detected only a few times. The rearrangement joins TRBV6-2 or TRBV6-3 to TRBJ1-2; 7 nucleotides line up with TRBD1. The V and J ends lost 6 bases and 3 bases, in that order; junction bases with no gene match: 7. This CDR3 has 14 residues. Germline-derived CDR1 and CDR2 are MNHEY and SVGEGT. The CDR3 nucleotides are TGTGCCAGCAGACGACAGGGTTTACACTATGGCTACACCTTC. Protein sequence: CASRRQGLHYGYTF.

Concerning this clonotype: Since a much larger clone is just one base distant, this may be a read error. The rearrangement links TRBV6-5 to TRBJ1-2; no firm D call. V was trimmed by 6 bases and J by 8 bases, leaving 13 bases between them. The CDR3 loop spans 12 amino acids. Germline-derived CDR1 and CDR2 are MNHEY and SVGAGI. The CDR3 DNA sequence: TGTGCCAGCAGCCCGGACGGCGTCGGCTACACCTTC. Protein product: CASSPDGVGYTF.

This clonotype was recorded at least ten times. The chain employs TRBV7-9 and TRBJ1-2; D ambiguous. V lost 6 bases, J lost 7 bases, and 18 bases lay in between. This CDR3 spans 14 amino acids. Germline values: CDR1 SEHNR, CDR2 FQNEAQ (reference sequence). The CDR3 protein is CASRPTTRAGGYTF. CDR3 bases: TGTGCCAGCAGACCAACCACCCGGGCGGGTGGCTACACCTTC.

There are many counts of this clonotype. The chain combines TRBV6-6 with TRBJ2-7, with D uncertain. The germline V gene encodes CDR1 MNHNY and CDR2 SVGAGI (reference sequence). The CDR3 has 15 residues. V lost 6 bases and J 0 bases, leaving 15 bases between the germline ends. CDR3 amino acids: CASSPGRASSYEQYF. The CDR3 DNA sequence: TGTGCCAGCAGCCCCGGAAGGGCAAGCTCCTACGAGCAGTACTTC.

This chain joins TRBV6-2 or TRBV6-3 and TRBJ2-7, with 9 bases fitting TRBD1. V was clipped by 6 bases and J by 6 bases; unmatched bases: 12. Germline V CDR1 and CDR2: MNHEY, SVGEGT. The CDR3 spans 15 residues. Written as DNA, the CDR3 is TGTGCCAGCAGCCACTTCGACAGGGGGGTCTGCGAGCAGTACTTC. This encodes CASSHFDRGVCEQYF.

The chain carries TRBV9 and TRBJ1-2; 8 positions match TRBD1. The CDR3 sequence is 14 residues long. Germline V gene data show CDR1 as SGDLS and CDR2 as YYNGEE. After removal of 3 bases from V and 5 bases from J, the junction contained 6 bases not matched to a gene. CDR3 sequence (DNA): TGTGCCAGCAGCGCCGGACAGGGAGTATATGGCTACACCTTC. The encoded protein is CASSAGQGVYGYTF.

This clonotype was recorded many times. CDR3 nucleotide sequence: TGCAGCGTTGAAGATCGGGCAGGGGGCTACGAGCAGTACTTC. This sequence encodes CSVEDRAGGYEQYF. V is TRBV29-1 and J is TRBJ2-7; 7 nucleotides agree with TRBD1. Germline loops: CDR1 SQVTM, CDR2 ANQGSEA. The CDR3 covers 14 residues. The V and J ends lost 0 bases and 3 bases, in that order; junction bases with no gene match: 5.

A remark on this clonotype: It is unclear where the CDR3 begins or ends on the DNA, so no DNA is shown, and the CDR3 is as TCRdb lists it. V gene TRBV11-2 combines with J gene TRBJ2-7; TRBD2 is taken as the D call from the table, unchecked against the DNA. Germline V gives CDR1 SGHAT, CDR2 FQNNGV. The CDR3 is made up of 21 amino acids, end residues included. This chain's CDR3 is CASSFYICSASPAASSYEQYF.

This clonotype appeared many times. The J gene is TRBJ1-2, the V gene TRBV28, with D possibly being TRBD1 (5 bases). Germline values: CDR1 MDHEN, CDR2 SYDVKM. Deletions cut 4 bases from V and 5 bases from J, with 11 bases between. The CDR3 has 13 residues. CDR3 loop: CASSSLEGYGYTF. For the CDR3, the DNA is TGTGCCAGCAGTTCGCTGGAGGGGTATGGCTACACCTTC.

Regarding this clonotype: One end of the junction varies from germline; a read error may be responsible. The CDR3 protein is CASSHSAGEFHNSPLHF. CDR3 sequence (DNA): TGTGCCAGCAGTCACTCGGCAGGGGAATTCCATAATTCACCCCTCCACTTT. The chain links TRBV6-5 to TRBJ1-6; tentative D call: TRBD1 (6 bases). This CDR3 is built from 17 residues. CDR1 and CDR2 (germline): MNHEY, SVGAGI.

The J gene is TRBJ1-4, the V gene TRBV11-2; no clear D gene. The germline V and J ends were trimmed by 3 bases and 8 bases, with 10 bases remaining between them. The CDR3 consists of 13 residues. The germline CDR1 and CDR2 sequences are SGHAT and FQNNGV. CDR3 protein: CASSFNCREKLFF. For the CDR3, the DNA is TGTGCCAGCAGCTTCAACTGTAGGGAAAAACTGTTTTTT.

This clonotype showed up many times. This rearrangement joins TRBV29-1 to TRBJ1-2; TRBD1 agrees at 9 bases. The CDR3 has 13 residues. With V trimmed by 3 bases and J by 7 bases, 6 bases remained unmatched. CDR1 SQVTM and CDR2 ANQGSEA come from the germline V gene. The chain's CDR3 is CSVEKDRGGGYTF. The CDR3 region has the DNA TGCAGCGTTGAGAAGGACAGGGGAGGTGGCTACACCTTC.